The 27 T cell receptor beta chains below were found in one sample sequenced in a study of human T cells and chemical hapten exposure. Regarding time point: patch test 2, 6 weeks after DPC sensitization. Treatment specified: therapeutic diphenylcyclopropenone sensitization with weekly scalp DPC. TCRdb re-called the RACE reads with MiXCR, one entry per CDR3 protein. The data show a few hundred thousand distinct CDR3 sequences, under 6.5% seen once. The sample in question was whole blood, obtained in connection with sensitization to the hapten diphenylcyclopropenone (DPC). These receptors were taken from a woman younger than 30 with alopecia areata. Some clones in this sample may be carry-over from other donors' samples.

This clonotype was counted between two and nine times. CDR3 protein: CASRRDINEQYF. The CDR3 nucleotides are TGTGCCAGCAGGAGGGACATCAACGAGCAGTACTTC. V gene TRBV25-1 combines with J gene TRBJ2-7, with TRBD1 as a possible D gene (6 bases). The CDR3 consists of 12 residues. Germline-derived CDR1 and CDR2 are MGHDK and SYGVNS. V was cut by 6 bases and J by 5 bases, with 11 bases left in between.

This clonotype was counted at least ten times. V usage is TRBV6-5 and J usage is TRBJ1-3, with D possibly matching TRBD1 (5 bases). The length of the CDR3 is 14 residues. The germline V gene has CDR1 MNHEY and CDR2 SVGAGI. Trimming removed 6 bases from V and 3 bases from J, with 12 bases in between. The CDR3 bases are TGTGCCAGCAGCCCCCGACAGATTGGAAACACCATATATTTT. Translation gives CASSPRQIGNTIYF.

This clonotype was counted ten times or more. The rearrangement links TRBV6-6 to TRBJ1-4; D is perhaps TRBD1 (6 bases). CDR3 size: 14 residues. Germline assignment: CDR1 MNHNY and CDR2 SVGAGI (reference sequence). Between the trimmed V and J ends, which lost 2 bases and 6 bases, there was a span of 10 bases. CDR3 bases: TGTGCCAGCAGTTACGGGCAGGGGTATGAAAAACTGTTTTTT. This sequence encodes CASSYGQGYEKLFF.

The chain couples TRBV9 to TRBJ2-1, with TRBD2 matching 16 bases. V was clipped by 3 bases and J by 0 bases; unmatched bases: 9. The CDR3 has 20 residues. Germline loops: CDR1 SGDLS, CDR2 YYNGEE. The CDR3 loop is CASSAGTSGGGPNSYNEQFF. In DNA, the CDR3 is TGTGCCAGCAGCGCCGGGACTAGCGGGGGGGGCCCCAACTCCTACAATGAGCAGTTCTTC. Full variable domain (outside the CDR3, taken from reference TRBV9 and TRBJ2-1): DSGVTQTPKHLITATGQRVTLRCSPRSGDLSVYWYQQSLDQGLQFLIQYYNGEERAKGNILERFSAQQFPDLHSELNLSSLELGDSALYFCASSAGTSGGGPNSYNEQFFGPGTRLTVL.

This clonotype was seen ten or more times. The chain links TRBV9 to TRBJ2-5; 11 bases line up with TRBD2. Losses at the gene ends were 7 bases for V and 1 base for J; bases not matched to a gene: 24. The CDR3 runs to 21 residues. Germline CDR1 is SGDLS and CDR2 is YYNGEE. CDR3 sequence (DNA): TGTGCCAGCTCTGACCCCATCGGTAGCGGGGGGGGAAGTTACGTCCAAGAGACCCAGTACTTC. This translates into CASSDPIGSGGGSYVQETQYF.

This clonotype has ten or more counts. J is TRBJ1-4 and V is TRBV7-9, with D maybe TRBD1 (5 bases). Trimming removed 6 bases at V and 6 bases at J, with 11 bases between. This CDR3 is built from 13 residues. The germline V gene encodes CDR1 SEHNR and CDR2 FQNEAQ (reference sequence). This CDR3 reads CASRLVRDEKLFF. In DNA, the CDR3 is TGTGCCAGCAGACTCGTCAGGGATGAAAAACTGTTTTTT.

The chain is built from TRBV29-1 and TRBJ1-1; possible D gene TRBD1, 6 bases. Germline CDR1 reads SQVTM; CDR2 reads ANQGSEA. Trimming pared 4 bases from V and 4 bases from J, leaving 13 bases between. The CDR3 runs 13 residues. The CDR3 nucleotides are TGCAGCGTTGTCAGCAGGGGAAGCACTGAAGCTTTCTTT. It is translated as CSVVSRGSTEAFF. The full variable domain, rest sourced from reference TRBV29-1 and TRBJ1-1, is SAVISQKPSRDICQRGTSLTIQCQVDSQVTMMFWYRQQPGQSLTLIATANQGSEATYESGFVIDKFPISRPNLTFSTLTVSNMSPEDSSIYLCSVVSRGSTEAFFGQGTRLTVV.

This chain links TRBV4-1 with TRBJ2-3, with a weak D call TRBD2 (6 bases). Trimming removed 1 base at V and 3 bases at J, with 14 bases between. CDR1 and CDR2 from the germline V gene are MGHRA and YSYEKL. CDR3 length: 16 residues. As DNA, the CDR3 is TGCGCCAGCAGCCAAGTACTAGCAGCTGGAACAGATACGCAGTATTTT. It yields the protein CASSQVLAAGTDTQYF.

This clonotype has more than one count but fewer than ten. This chain joins TRBV5-1 and TRBJ2-1, with TRBD1 matching 8 bases. CDR1 SGHRS and CDR2 YFSETQ come from the germline V gene. The CDR3 sequence is 16 residues long. The V segment lost 0 bases and the J segment 2 bases; nucleotides outside the gene matches: 4. CDR3 sequence (DNA): TGCGCCAGCAGCTTGGGGGCCAGGGGGCCCTACAATGAGCAGTTCTTC. It codes for CASSLGARGPYNEQFF.

This clonotype was counted only a few times. V gene TRBV18 combines with J gene TRBJ1-4, with a tentative D call TRBD1 (6 bases). Looked up from germline, CDR1 is KGHSH and CDR2 is LQKENI. The CDR3 is 16 residues long. V gave up 4 bases and J gave up 3 bases, with 15 bases separating them. This CDR3 reads CASSLTGMTANEKLFF. The CDR3 nucleotides read TGTGCCAGCTCACTTACAGGGATGACGGCTAATGAAAAACTGTTTTTT.

The genes are TRBV20-1 and TRBJ2-1, with a possible D match to TRBD2 (7 bases). Looked up from germline, CDR1 is DFQATT and CDR2 is SNEGSKA (reference sequence). The CDR3 covers 16 residues. V lost 3 bases to trimming and J lost 8 bases, with 23 bases between them. In DNA, the CDR3 is TGCAGTGCTAGTCCCTCGGCGGGGGCCACTCATGATGAGCAGTTCTTC. It is translated as CSASPSAGATHDEQFF.

This clonotype was seen at least ten times. The chain uses TRBV12-3 or TRBV12-4 and TRBJ1-2; D gene ambiguous. The V end was cut by 3 bases, the J end by 4 bases, with 6 bases between. The CDR3 has 12 residues. CDR3 in amino acids: CASSFGSYGYTF. The CDR3 DNA reads as TGTGCCAGCAGTTTTGGGTCCTATGGCTACACCTTC.

V and J are TRBV20-1 and TRBJ1-1; 11 nucleotides agree with TRBD1. In germline, CDR1 is DFQATT, CDR2 SNEGSKA (reference sequence). J lost 3 bases, V lost 3 bases, and 9 bases had no gene match. This CDR3 has 16 residues. CDR3 sequence: CSARRTGGEGDTEAFF. DNA for the CDR3: TGCAGTGCTAGGAGGACAGGGGGCGAAGGGGACACTGAAGCTTTCTTT.

This clonotype was recorded at least ten times. The chain couples TRBV7-2 to TRBJ1-4; D is perhaps TRBD1 (6 bases). The germline CDR1 and CDR2 sequences are SGHTA and FQGNSA. Trimming cost V 2 bases and J 4 bases, with 11 bases left between them. CDR3 length: 15 amino acids. CDR3 nucleotides: TGTGCCAGCAGCTTACTAGGGGGGATTAATGAAAAACTGTTTTTT. Its translation is CASSLLGGINEKLFF.

The table lists this clonotype with many counts. V gene TRBV7-2 combines with J gene TRBJ2-3, with 12 bases fitting TRBD2. V shed 1 base and J 6 bases; nucleotides not matched to a gene: 5. Germline CDR1 SGHTA, CDR2 FQGNSA. This CDR3 comprises 16 residues. The CDR3 loop is CASSLVAGLAGDTQYF. The DNA of the CDR3 is TGTGCCAGCAGCTTAGTTGCCGGACTAGCGGGGGATACGCAGTATTTT.

This clonotype was seen a few times. The gene calls are TRBV14 and TRBJ2-7, with TRBD2 as a possible D gene (6 bases). Germline CDR1 reads SGHDN; CDR2 reads FVKESK. The ends were cut back, 2 bases at V and 4 bases at J, with 18 bases in the middle. The CDR3 runs to 16 residues. The CDR3: CASSQRDLWEVYEQYF. CDR3 in DNA: TGTGCCAGCAGCCAACGAGACCTCTGGGAGGTGTACGAGCAGTACTTC.

This clonotype was detected only a few times. The chain uses TRBV6-2 or TRBV6-3 and TRBJ2-2; the match to TRBD1 covers 7 bases. CDR1 is MNHEY, CDR2 SVGEGT, per germline. V was pared by 5 bases and J by 3 bases, with 6 bases of the junction left unmatched. CDR3 length equals 15 residues. The CDR3 region has the DNA TGTGCCAGCAGTACCGGGACAGAGGACACCGGGGAGCTGTTTTTT. Its translation is CASSTGTEDTGELFF.

Regarding this clonotype: This clone may be a read error of a much larger clone one base away. The chain joins TRBV20-1 to TRBJ1-1; no firm D call. Germline V gene sequence: CDR1 DFQATT, CDR2 SNEGSKA (reference sequence). The CDR3 covers 14 residues. This CDR3 reads CSARVTTAYTVAFF. DNA of the CDR3: TGCAGTGCTAGAGTCACGACGGCTTACACTGTAGCTTTCTTT.

This chain uses TRBV7-2 with TRBJ2-3; D gene unclear. In germline, CDR1 is SGHTA, CDR2 FQGNSA. Trimming pared 1 base from V and 2 bases from J, leaving 13 bases between. The CDR3 runs to 16 residues. The CDR3 spells CASSLGLLGDTDTQYF. The CDR3 DNA reads TGTGCCAGCAGCTTAGGTTTGCTAGGAGACACAGATACGCAGTATTTT. Full variable domain (outside the CDR3, taken from reference TRBV7-2 and TRBJ2-3): GAGVSQSPSNKVTEKGKDVELRCDPISGHTALYWYRQSLGQGLEFLIYFQGNSAPDKSGLPSDRFSAERTGGSVSTLTIQRTQQEDSAVYLCASSLGLLGDTDTQYFGPGTRLTVL.

Only a few counts were recorded for this clonotype. The chain has TRBV18 and TRBJ2-7, with a possible D match to TRBD2 (6 bases). Per the germline V gene, CDR1 is KGHSH and CDR2 is LQKENI. The CDR3 has 15 amino acids. Trimming removed 3 bases from V and 0 bases from J, with 12 bases in between. The CDR3 DNA reads TGTGCCAGCTCACCGTCTGCGGGGAGCTCCTACGAGCAGTACTTC. Its translation is CASSPSAGSSYEQYF.

This clonotype was observed at least ten times. The chain uses TRBV6-5 and TRBJ2-7, with 7 bases lining up with TRBD1. The V segment lost 5 bases and the J segment 4 bases; nucleotides outside the gene matches: 2. The length of the CDR3 is 12 residues. Germline CDR1 MNHEY, CDR2 SVGAGI. The CDR3 sequence: CASSAGGYEQYF. In DNA form, the CDR3 reads TGTGCCAGCAGTGCAGGGGGTTACGAGCAGTACTTC.

V gene TRBV5-4 combines with J gene TRBJ1-6, with TRBD1 matching 9 bases. The V gene end was trimmed by 4 bases and the J gene end by 7 bases; junction bases not matched to a gene: 6. CDR3 length: 15 residues. The germline gives CDR1 SGHNT, CDR2 YYREEE (reference sequence). The CDR3 coding sequence is TGTGCCAGCAGCCCTGCGGGACAGGGCAATTCACCCCTCCACTTT. Encoded protein: CASSPAGQGNSPLHF.

This clonotype was detected many times. The CDR3 DNA is TGTGCCAGCAGCTTTATTACACTCTCTGGAAACACCATATATTTT. Encoded protein: CASSFITLSGNTIYF. This chain joins TRBV5-5 and TRBJ1-3; D remains ambiguous. Deletions cut 2 bases from V and 0 bases from J, with 9 bases between. CDR1 is SGHKS, CDR2 YYEKEE, per germline (reference sequence). The CDR3 runs 15 residues.

This clonotype was seen a few times. The V gene is TRBV6-5, the J gene TRBJ1-5, with D unclear. Deletions cut 2 bases from V and 3 bases from J, with 5 bases between. This CDR3 has 13 amino acids. The germline V gene encodes CDR1 MNHEY and CDR2 SVGAGI. Here the CDR3 reads CASSYSYNQPQHF. The CDR3 DNA follows: TGTGCCAGCAGTTACAGTTACAATCAGCCCCAGCATTTT.

The sample holds a few counts of this clonotype. The chain combines TRBV20-1 with TRBJ2-3; 9 bases line up with TRBD2. CDR3 length: 14 residues. J gave up 6 bases and V 2 bases, and 6 bases lay outside the gene matches. Germline CDR1 is DFQATT and CDR2 is SNEGSKA (reference sequence). Here the CDR3 DNA reads TGCAGTGCTAGAAGACTAGCGGAAAGGGATACGCAGTATTTT. Amino acids: CSARRLAERDTQYF.

This clonotype was detected a few times. The chain couples TRBV27 to TRBJ2-7; 7 bases are shared with TRBD1. The length of the CDR3 is 15 residues. Per the germline V gene, CDR1 is MNHEY and CDR2 is SMNVEV (reference sequence). Trimming cost V 1 base and J 3 bases; bases outside gene matches: 6. The CDR3 here is CASSLFMAGGYEQYF. The CDR3 DNA reads as TGTGCCAGCAGTTTATTCATGGCAGGGGGCTACGAGCAGTACTTC.

This clonotype has just a few counts. The chain joins TRBV2 to TRBJ2-3; 9 positions agree with TRBD2. The CDR3 runs to 15 residues. Trimming at V came to 6 bases and at J to 2 bases, leaving 6 bases not matched to a gene. Germline CDR1 and CDR2: SNHLY and FYNNEI. Here the CDR3 reads CASRPGTSPTDTQYF. DNA for the CDR3: TGTGCCAGCAGACCAGGGACTAGCCCCACAGATACGCAGTATTTT. The full variable domain, rest sourced from reference TRBV2 and TRBJ2-3, is EPEVTQTPSHQVTQMGQEVILRCVPISNHLYFYWYRQILGQKVEFLVSFYNNEISEKSEIFDDQFSVERPDGSNFTLKIRSTKLEDSAMYFCASRPGTSPTDTQYFGPGTRLTVL.